This T cell receptor (beta chain) was obtained from a study of identical twins. General observations from the study: Findings came from cross-sectional statistics, without long-term follow-up of donors. With monozygotic twins, out-of-frame TCR alpha sharing exceeded what models estimated. The abundant beta clonotypes from cord blood had fewer insertions, and memory repertoires had none of this. For out-of-frame beta sequences, excess twin sharing was weaker.

TCRdb fed the 5' RACE reads into MiXCR, producing one record per CDR3 protein. This table holds roughly 710,000 distinct CDR3 sequences, around 5.7% found once. The CDR3 runs to 14 residues. This clonotype came up many times. Its antigen is currently unknown. The source is a man aged 18 to 29 in good health. Sequencing used naive T cells sorted from blood. This chain connects TRBV21-1 to TRBJ2-3; the table's D call, TRBD1, has no DNA check behind it. TRBV21-1 is listed as a pseudogene. The CDR3 DNA reads as TGTGCCAGCGGATACAGGGGGCGTACAGATACGCAGTATTTT. Residues: CASGYRGRTDTQYF.